The subject of this entry is one T cell receptor (beta chain). What it binds is not known. Spiking of synthetic TCR analog templates was performed in each PCR. The assay was immunoSEQ multiplex PCR, and TCRdb's table has in-frame clones only and misses some. The sample holds around 130,000 clones, about 81% seen once. Regarding time point: pretreatment peripheral blood. This specimen belongs to a study of PD-L1 blockade in urothelial cancer. Study-level points and caveats: Below-median pretreatment blood TCR clonality was a predictor of better survival.

The CDR3 covers 15 residues. Trimming at V came to 4 bases and at J to 7 bases, leaving 11 bases not matched to a gene. Germline CDR1 is SGHRS and CDR2 is YFSETQ. This chain connects TRBV5-1 to TRBJ2-7; TRBD1 aligns across 10 bases. The receptor was isolated from a man in his forties or fifties with urothelial cancer. This specimen consisted of PBMCs, obtained around atezolizumab (anti-PD-L1) treatment. The CDR3 reads CASSPGQGSSGEQYF. The CDR3 DNA sequence: TGCGCCAGCAGCCCGGGACAGGGGAGTTCGGGTGAGCAGTACTTC.